A single TCR beta chain is shown here with its context. This clone's antigen is unknown. There are no base qualities to consult, and no much larger clone falls within one base. The entry originates in a study of shared clonotypes between healthy human individuals (dated by TCRdb to about 2020). Regarding the complete study: Two women and a few men aged 18 to 49 years were included in the cohort. For each donor, CD4 naive and CD4 memory were each given three plates, CD8 naive was given two plates, and CD8 memory was given one plate. To estimate repertoire size and how much clonotypes are shared between individuals, the study performed deep sequencing of blood TCR repertoires from a few healthy adults. Different laboratories and diverse techniques were used to prepare libraries and sequence TCR repertoires, to increase sequencing depth and limit assay-specific biases. Per donor, leukapheresis produced somewhere between about 0.9 and 9.5 billion PBMCs.

Donors were healthy HIV-negative adults with no recently reported acute infections or vaccinations. Every donor was a Caucasian adult residing in Nashville, Tennessee, USA. CD4+ T cells were enriched by magnetic negative selection, after which naive cells were positively selected on CD45RA and the negative fraction was taken as the memory subset. After blood collection by leukapheresis, PBMCs were isolated using Ficoll-Histopaque density gradient centrifugation and then cryopreserved in the vapor phase of liquid nitrogen. Analytical flow cytometry was used to check the purity and quantity of every magnetically sorted T cell population. Each sorted fraction had its genomic DNA isolated and then quantified by UV absorbance on a Nanodrop 2000c. The CDR3 runs 13 residues from the cysteine to the phenylalanine. The kept DNA is CDR3 alone, 39 bases in frame from the first base. V is pared back by 4 bases and J by 8 bases, with 14 bases lying between the germline termini. Via the germline V gene, CDR1 is KGHSH and CDR2 LQKENI.

Points the paper makes about the study in general: Clonotypes shared by all four sorted-subset donors showed higher generation probabilities than non-shared clonotypes. The small number of donors limited the genetic and exposure-history diversity represented. Only blood was sampled, and tissue TCR repertoires likely differ from those in blood. Incomplete sequencing was indicated by rarefaction of sorted-subset datasets, despite the large sequencing depth. Pairwise subsampling indicated that sequencing depth was expected to affect the degree of clonotype sharing among donors. Estimated clonotype richness was generally larger for naive than for memory subsets. Sharing across a handful of donors was observed for about 4.8% of naive CD4, under 4% of naive CD8, about 2.3% of memory CD4, and less than 0.45% of memory CD8 clonotypes.

Using the deep immunoSEQ assay, multiplex PCR amplified TCR CDR3 regions from genomic DNA. Extracted genomic DNA from each cell subset was distributed evenly across all wells of several immunoSEQ 96-well plates, and each plate was treated as a replicate. For sorted subsets, approximately 210 ng genomic DNA, equal to approximately 30,000 T cell genomes, was loaded into each replicate PCR. Purified libraries were quantified with a Qubit 3.0 fluorometer, sized on a Bioanalyzer 2100, and re-quantified with the KAPA Library Quantification kit. A separate single-read 150-cycle Illumina NextSeq 550 flow cell was used to sequence each immunoSEQ 96-well plate. Per the source publication's procedure: Because the immunoSEQ output held only junctional sequences and lacked quality scores, the filtering could not match the filtering applied to full-length reads. To assign V/J genes and CDR3, sequences were annotated using PyIR, a Python wrapper for IgBLAST v1.9, with IMGT germline references. Reads were filtered out if the reads had weak V/J assignments (E-value above 1e-6), no CDR3, stop codons, out-of-frame junctions, or ambiguous translated residues. V3J clonotypes were defined as sequences sharing the same inferred V gene, J gene, and CDR3 amino acid sequence. Percentage overlap between repertoires was calculated by dividing the number of shared unique clonotypes by the size of the smaller repertoire. Three approaches were used to assess repertoire richness: RTK rarefaction, the Chao1 estimator, and Recon v2.1 estimates of unobserved clonotypes. OLGA was used to compute generation probabilities for all TCRbeta clonotypes that the gDNA method yielded from four donors. Drawn from immuneACCESS, this table holds only the in-frame rearrangements with V and J called that TCRdb kept. Clones are partly lost; checked studies trace under half to an unresolved V gene and leave the rest unexplained. V, J and clone size were drawn from that table, and D and trimming were deduced from the DNA. The sample table holds nearly 1,000,000 clones, of which approximately 80% were seen once. The ten largest clonotypes hold around 1.5% of the sample.

Sequencing was performed on memory CD4+ T cells sorted from blood. What this sample's cell subset or site label stands for: CD45RA-negative fraction. This TCR was sampled from a man aged 18 to 30 in good health. The chain employs TRBV18 and TRBJ1-2; the D segment could be TRBD1, given 5 matching bases. The CDR3 region: CASSLTVSEGYTF. The bases read TGTGCCAGCTCACTGACAGTATCGGAAGGCTACACCTTC.